This T cell receptor beta chain was identified in a study of blood T cell repertoires in COVID-19. The table came from immunoSEQ multiplex PCR; TCRdb's copy has only in-frame clones and leaves some out. The data show tens of thousands of clones, with around 86% seen just once and roughly 2% held by the top ten. The table lists this clone with a few counts. Trimming took 5 bases from V and 5 from J; bases not matched to a gene: 4. The CDR3 has 14 residues. Looked up from germline, CDR1 is LGHDT and CDR2 is YNNKEL (reference sequence). This TCR came from a man aged 25-45 years with acute or convalescent COVID-19. The chain links TRBV3-1 (or the pseudogene TRBV3-2) to TRBJ2-5, with 11 nucleotides matching TRBD1. Sequencing input: peripheral blood. The CDR3 DNA sequence: TGTGCCAGCAGCGGACAGGGGGCTAGGGAGACCCAGTACTTC. Residues: CASSGQGARETQYF.